This is a list of T cell receptor beta chains from one sample in a study of T-cell reconstitution after alpha-beta-depleted transplantation in children. MiXCR, run by TCRdb on the PCR reads, gives a single entry per CDR3 protein. The sample records 40,000 to 60,000 distinct CDR3 sequences, roughly 8.7% being singletons. The sequencing here drew on PBMCs, mostly from graft donor cells, taken 60 days after TCRalphabeta/CD19-depleted stem cell transplant. These receptors all stem from a male patient between 2 and 9 years old who had a stem cell transplant for chronic granulomatous disease, so the T cells may come from the graft donor. Both conserved end residues are part of each CDR3. A D gene is named only where the DNA matches it firmly. Size is omitted from some rows. Given values are once, few, many or a class for expanded clones.

clone_size	v_call	j_call	d_call	cdr3_nt	cdr3_aa
few	TRBV20-1	TRBJ2-1	NA	TGCAGTGCTAGTTATGGACAGTCCAACTACAATGAGCAGTTCTTC	CSASYGQSNYNEQFF
many	TRBV3-1	TRBJ2-6	NA	TGTGCCAGCAGCCAGGGACCTGGGGCCAACGTCCTGACTTTC	CASSQGPGANVLTF
few	TRBV19	TRBJ2-7	NA	TGTGCCACCCCCGCCCGGGAGAGATCCGGCGAGCAGTACTTC	CATPARERSGEQYF
many	TRBV18	TRBJ2-7	TRBD2	TGTGCCAGCTCATCGGTAAGGGGTAGCGGGACGACCTACGAGCAGTACTTC	CASSSVRGSGTTYEQYF
NA	TRBV20-1	TRBJ2-7	NA	TGCAGTGCGAAAAGACCCAGGACTGGGGGCTACGAGCAGTACTTC	CSAKRPRTGGYEQYF
many	TRBV6-5	TRBJ2-1	TRBD2	TGTGCCAGCAACAGACTAGCGGGAGTTCCGTTCTTC	CASNRLAGVPFF
NA	TRBV20-1	TRBJ2-2	NA	TGCAGTGCTCAGGCGGGGAGGAGGTTAACCGGGGAGCTGTTTTTT	CSAQAGRRLTGELFF
NA	TRBV3-1	TRBJ2-7	TRBD2	TGTACCTTCAGCCAGCGGGGGCTCTACGAGCAGTACTTC	CTFSQRGLYEQYF
many	TRBV30	TRBJ1-1	NA	TGTGCCTGGAGCGCCCCTGAAGCTTTCTTT	CAWSAPEAFF
NA	TRBV11-2	TRBJ1-1	NA	TGTGCCAGCAGCTTAGAAGAGACCATGAACACTGAAGCTTTCTTT	CASSLEETMNTEAFF
many	TRBV4-3	TRBJ1-1	TRBD1	TGCGCCAGCAGCCTCGACAGGGCGGACACTGAAGCTTTCTTT	CASSLDRADTEAFF
many	TRBV5-1	TRBJ2-3	TRBD2	TGCGCCAGCAGCTTGGGGTCTAGCGGGAGCGATACGCAGTATTTT	CASSLGSSGSDTQYF
many	TRBV10-3	TRBJ2-1	TRBD2	TGTGCCATCTCTGGGACTAGCGGGAGAGCGGCCAATGAGCAGTTCTTC	CAISGTSGRAANEQFF
many	TRBV5-1	TRBJ1-2	NA	TGCGCCAGCAGCTCCGGGGGGAACTATGGCTACACCTTC	CASSSGGNYGYTF
few	TRBV10-3	TRBJ2-7	TRBD1	TGTGCCATCAGTGCGGACAGGGACTACGAGCAGTACTTC	CAISADRDYEQYF
NA	TRBV27	TRBJ2-1	TRBD2	TGTGCCAGCAGTCACCTGACTAGCGGGAGGGGCAATGAGCAGTTCTTC	CASSHLTSGRGNEQFF
many	TRBV20-1	TRBJ2-2	TRBD2	TGCAGTGCCCGGGGGGGGGAAGGAGACACCGGGGAGCTGTTTTTT	CSARGGEGDTGELFF
many	TRBV9	TRBJ1-2	NA	TGTGCCAGCAGCGTCTTCGGGACTTATATTCCGTATGGCTACACCTTC	CASSVFGTYIPYGYTF
NA	TRBV15	TRBJ1-5	TRBD1	TGTGCCACCAGCAGAGAGGGACAGTACAATCAGCCCCAGCATTTT	CATSREGQYNQPQHF
many	TRBV6-5	TRBJ2-7	TRBD1	TGTGCCAGCAGTTACAACCAGGGGGCCTACGAGCAGTACTTC	CASSYNQGAYEQYF
many	TRBV27	TRBJ1-1	NA	TGTGCCAGCAGTTTATATGGGAGGGGGGGTATGGGCCTCACTGAAGCTTTCTTT	CASSLYGRGGMGLTEAFF
many	TRBV4-2	TRBJ1-1	NA	TGTGCCAGCAGCGCTCAGGGGCGCACTGAAGCTTTCTTT	CASSAQGRTEAFF
many	TRBV20-1	TRBJ2-3	NA	TGCAGTGCCCCCCCTCGCCCCACAGATACGCAGTATTTT	CSAPPRPTDTQYF
NA	TRBV7-6	TRBJ2-5	NA	TGTGCCAGCAGCTTAGCTCGGGAGACCCAGTACTTC	CASSLARETQYF
few	TRBV4-3	TRBJ1-6	NA	TGCGCCAGCAGCCAAGAATGGGGGCCACCCCTCCACTTT	CASSQEWGPPLHF
few	TRBV19	TRBJ2-2	TRBD1	TGTGCCAGTCGAACGACAGGGGCAAACACCGGGGAGCTGTTTTTT	CASRTTGANTGELFF
few	TRBV6-2/TRBV6-3	TRBJ1-2	NA	TGTGCCAGCAGTTATGACAGGAACCCCTATGGCTACACCTTC	CASSYDRNPYGYTF
few	TRBV11-2	TRBJ2-3	NA	TGTGCCAGCAGCATGCGACAGGTTAGCACAGATACGCAGTATTTT	CASSMRQVSTDTQYF
many	TRBV7-8	TRBJ2-1	NA	TGTGCCAGCAGCTTCCAGAGCTCCTACAATGAGCAGTTCTTC	CASSFQSSYNEQFF
many	TRBV10-3	TRBJ2-7	NA	TGTGCCATCATGGGGCCGGGAGCCTACGAGCAGTACTTC	CAIMGPGAYEQYF
many	TRBV29-1	TRBJ2-7	NA	TGCAGCGTTGAAGGTTTAGGGATGGAACAGTACTTC	CSVEGLGMEQYF
many	TRBV20-1	TRBJ2-4	NA	TGCAGTGCTAGACAGTTGAACATTCAGTACTTC	CSARQLNIQYF
many	TRBV6-5	TRBJ1-5	NA	TGTGCCAGCAGTTACTCGATCAGGGACAACCGCAATCAGCCCCAGCATTTT	CASSYSIRDNRNQPQHF
NA	TRBV7-8	TRBJ2-3	NA	TGTGCCAGCAGCCCGGACACGGGTGGGGCAGATACGCAGTATTTT	CASSPDTGGADTQYF
many	TRBV4-1	TRBJ1-2	NA	TGCGCCAGCAGCCAAGCTCTCGGGGCCTATGGCTACACCTTC	CASSQALGAYGYTF
many	TRBV6-4	TRBJ1-2	NA	TGTGCCAGCAGATTCGGGGTAGGCATATATGGCTACACCTTC	CASRFGVGIYGYTF
many	TRBV19	TRBJ2-1	TRBD2	TGTGCCACTAGACCCCCTAGCGGGGCCTACAATGAGCAGTTCTTC	CATRPPSGAYNEQFF
few	TRBV10-3	TRBJ1-4	TRBD1	TGTGCCACCAGGGGACAGGGGGCGTCCTCAAATGAAAAACTGTTTTTT	CATRGQGASSNEKLFF
many	TRBV20-1	TRBJ2-3	NA	TGCAGTGCCGGCTTGGGGCCTACGCGGGGTACGCAGTATTTT	CSAGLGPTRGTQYF
many	TRBV29-1	TRBJ1-1	NA	TGCAGCGTTGTCCCCACTGAAGCTTTCTTT	CSVVPTEAFF
many	TRBV5-1	TRBJ1-1	NA	TGCGCCAGCAGCTTGGGATCGACAGGGAACACTGAAGCTTTCTTT	CASSLGSTGNTEAFF
many	TRBV28	TRBJ2-7	NA	TGTGCCAGCAGTTTCCCCAGCAGCTCCTACGAGCAGTACTTC	CASSFPSSSYEQYF
many	TRBV20-1	TRBJ1-2	NA	TGCAGTGCTAGAAGGCAGGGTGCCACAAACTATGGCTACACCTTC	CSARRQGATNYGYTF
many	TRBV20-1	TRBJ2-5	NA	TGCAGTGCTAGAGTAGGGGGAGGCGAGACCCAGTACTTC	CSARVGGGETQYF